This T cell receptor beta chain was obtained from a study of cytomegalovirus exposure and HLA in healthy donors. Study overall: It was reported in a later analysis that the roughly 120 validation repertoires used the same platform as the 650 to 800 first-cohort repertoires.

A remark on this clone: Its antigen is still unknown.

This CDR3 has 17 amino acids. The V end was cut by 0 bases, the J end by 7 bases, with 19 bases between. CDR1 and CDR2 from the germline V gene are SGHRS and YFSETQ. Study observations and caveats: The tendency of first-cohort TCR clusters to co-occur in the 100 to 150 validation repertoires emerged from a later analysis. While the bulk of TCR sequences proved rare, some public TCRs turned up in many donors. In vitro checks showed that a few CMV-associated chains really do target CMV antigens.

Assay used: immunoSEQ multiplex PCR; TCRdb lists only in-frame clones, some missing. The table records roughly 150,000 clones, 70% to 90% of them present only once. Sequenced material: PBMCs. The rearrangement joins TRBV5-1 to TRBJ1-4; possible D gene TRBD1, 5 bases. The TCR was taken from a woman younger than 35 in good health and CMV-seropositive. CDR3 region: CASSLDVGKGEAEKLFF. The CDR3 DNA is TGCGCCAGCAGCTTGGACGTAGGGAAAGGGGAGGCTGAAAAACTGTTTTTT.